Following are 20 T cell receptor beta chains from one sample sequenced in a study of T cells after yellow fever vaccination. TCRdb re-analysed the 5' RACE reads in MiXCR, keeping a single row per CDR3 protein. The sample includes more than 110,000 distinct CDR3 sequences, just over 6.5% of them seen just once. This specimen was CD4+ T cells sorted from PBMCs, taken 10 days after the yellow fever booster vaccination. The receptors shown here come from a man aged 30 to 39 who received the YFV17D yellow fever vaccine.

J is TRBJ2-7 and V is TRBV6-5; TRBD1 aligns across 9 bases. The ends lost 0 bases at V and 1 base at J; junction bases unmatched: 7. Germline assignment: CDR1 MNHEY and CDR2 SVGAGI. The CDR3 is made up of 17 amino acids. The CDR3 nucleotides are TGTGCCAGCAGTTACTCGGCGACAGGGGGTTTTTCCTACGAGCAGTACTTC. Amino acid sequence: CASSYSATGGFSYEQYF.

V gene TRBV3-1 combines with J gene TRBJ2-1; TRBD2 matches at 8 bases. Per germline, CDR1 LGHDT and CDR2 YNNKEL (reference sequence). The V and J ends lost 1 base and 10 bases, in that order; junction bases with no gene match: 6. The CDR3 length is 14 residues. Here the CDR3 reads CASSQAGRGGEQFF. Written as DNA, the CDR3 is TGTGCCAGCAGCCAAGCCGGGAGGGGAGGGGAGCAGTTCTTC.

This clonotype occurred many times. The chain uses TRBV20-1 and TRBJ2-7, with 11 nucleotides matching TRBD2. The CDR3 is made up of 14 amino acids. Trimming at V came to 2 bases and at J to 5 bases, leaving 5 bases not matched to a gene. CDR1 is DFQATT, CDR2 SNEGSKA, per germline (reference sequence). CDR3 region: CSARIPGLADEQYF. CDR3 in DNA: TGCAGTGCTAGAATCCCGGGACTAGCGGACGAGCAGTACTTC.

The chain links TRBV20-1 to TRBJ2-3; 11 nucleotides agree with TRBD2. The CDR3 runs to 16 residues. Germline V gene lookup returns CDR1 DFQATT and CDR2 SNEGSKA (reference sequence). After removal of 5 bases from V and 6 bases from J, the junction contained 13 bases not matched to a gene. CDR3 sequence: CSAVRTSGRTGDTQYF. CDR3 DNA sequence: TGCAGTGCTGTCAGGACTAGCGGGCGAACGGGGGATACGCAGTATTTT.

This chain joins TRBV14 and TRBJ1-4; 7 nucleotides match TRBD1. With V trimmed by 1 base and J by 6 bases, 8 bases remained unmatched. Germline V gives CDR1 SGHDN, CDR2 FVKESK. The CDR3 has 16 residues. The DNA for the CDR3 is TGTGCCAGCAGCCAAGTACCGGGACAGCTATATGAAAAACTGTTTTTT. The encoded protein is CASSQVPGQLYEKLFF.

This clonotype has at least ten counts. The V gene is TRBV4-2, the J gene TRBJ2-6; the D is unclear. V was trimmed by 0 bases and J by 2 bases, leaving 14 bases between them. This CDR3 contains 18 residues. CDR1 and CDR2 (germline): LGHNA, YNFKEQ. CDR3 protein: CASSQELGPWTGANVLTF. Written as DNA, the CDR3 is TGTGCCAGCAGCCAAGAATTGGGCCCCTGGACTGGGGCCAACGTCCTGACTTTC.

This clonotype was counted ten times or more. The CDR3 is CASSLAAGTYNEQFF. DNA of the CDR3: TGCGCCAGCAGCTTGGCAGCGGGGACCTACAATGAGCAGTTCTTC. The chain is built from TRBV5-1 and TRBJ2-1, with 7 nucleotides matching TRBD2. The V and J ends lost 0 bases and 2 bases, in that order; junction bases with no gene match: 2. The CDR3 is 15 residues long. The germline gives CDR1 SGHRS, CDR2 YFSETQ.

This clonotype was seen ten or more times. The V gene is TRBV20-1, the J gene TRBJ2-3; D is ambiguous. Per germline, CDR1 DFQATT and CDR2 SNEGSKA (reference sequence). The V end lost 6 bases, the J end lost 1 base, and 14 bases lay between the germline ends. The CDR3 has 14 residues. CDR3 nucleotide sequence: TGCAGTGCCCGACCTCCTACGCGCACAGATACGCAGTATTTT. It encodes CSARPPTRTDTQYF.

This clonotype occurred many times. CDR3 residues: CASSQERWDRVYEQYF. CDR3 DNA: TGCGCCAGCAGCCAAGAGCGGTGGGACAGGGTTTACGAGCAGTACTTC. This chain uses TRBV4-3 with TRBJ2-7, with 9 bases that match TRBD1. This CDR3 spans 16 amino acids. Per germline, CDR1 LGHNA and CDR2 YSLEER. The J segment lost 4 bases and the V segment lost 0 bases, leaving 7 bases of the junction unmatched.

This clonotype was found many times. The chain employs TRBV12-3 or TRBV12-4 and TRBJ2-5; 12 bases line up with TRBD2. The length of the CDR3 is 16 residues. Unmatched junction bases numbered 12, after V lost 6 bases and J lost 7 bases. CDR3 nucleotides: TGTGCCAGCAGCCAACTAGCGGGAGGCCTCTGGGTGACCCAGTACTTC. This translates into CASSQLAGGLWVTQYF.

This clonotype was seen ten or more times. The chain combines TRBV5-1 with TRBJ2-7; D gene ambiguous. Germline V CDR1 and CDR2: SGHRS, YFSETQ. This CDR3 spans 14 amino acids. Between the trimmed V and J ends, which lost 2 bases and 2 bases, there was a span of 11 bases. CDR3: CASSFGQPTYEQYF. The CDR3 bases are TGCGCCAGCAGCTTTGGGCAGCCTACCTACGAGCAGTACTTC.

This clonotype showed up many times. The chain uses TRBV15 and TRBJ1-2; D not resolved. CDR3 length: 13 residues. Germline CDR1 reads LNHNV; CDR2 reads YYDKDF (reference sequence). V dropped 1 base and J dropped 2 bases, with 5 bases sitting between them. The CDR3 reads CATSRAGNYGYTF. For the CDR3, the DNA is TGTGCCACCAGCAGAGCAGGAAACTATGGCTACACCTTC.

This clonotype was recorded at least ten times. This chain joins TRBV20-1 and TRBJ2-5, with D unresolved. V lost 0 bases and J lost 5, with 10 bases in between. Germline CDR1 is DFQATT and CDR2 is SNEGSKA (reference sequence). This CDR3 region has 13 residues. The CDR3 sequence: CSARDWVLETQYF. DNA for the CDR3: TGCAGTGCTAGAGATTGGGTGTTGGAGACCCAGTACTTC.

The chain couples TRBV5-1 to TRBJ1-6; 7 positions agree with TRBD1. V gave up 0 bases and J gave up 5 bases; unmatched junction bases: 5. The CDR3 has 16 residues. The germline V gene encodes CDR1 SGHRS and CDR2 YFSETQ. The CDR3 is CASSLVSTGNNSPLHF. DNA for the CDR3: TGCGCCAGCAGCTTGGTTTCGACAGGGAATAATTCACCCCTCCACTTT.

This clonotype was picked up many times. The chain couples TRBV7-2 to TRBJ1-6; no clear D. The CDR3 spans 16 residues. Germline-derived CDR1 and CDR2 are SGHTA and FQGNSA. Trimming stripped 5 bases from V and 4 bases from J, with 15 bases between. As DNA, the CDR3 is TGTGCCAGCAGCATTAGACGCACTATGTATAATTCACCCCTCCACTTT. This encodes CASSIRRTMYNSPLHF.

The chain is built from TRBV19 and TRBJ1-1; perhaps TRBD1 as D (5 bases). The CDR3 contains 13 residues. The germline V and J ends were trimmed by 4 bases and 1 base, with 7 bases remaining between them. Germline CDR1 and CDR2: LNHDA and SQIVND (reference sequence). The CDR3 sequence: CASSTTGNTEAFF. Here the CDR3 DNA reads TGTGCCAGTAGTACAACAGGGAACACTGAAGCTTTCTTT.

There are many counts of this clonotype. The chain has TRBV7-2 and TRBJ1-3; D is perhaps TRBD1 (5 bases). V was trimmed by 4 bases and J by 4 bases, leaving 14 bases between them. The length of the CDR3 is 15 residues. Germline CDR1 and CDR2: SGHTA and FQGNSA. CDR3 loop: CASSSVRGGGNTIYF. In DNA, the CDR3 is TGTGCCAGCAGCTCGGTCCGGGGCGGAGGAAACACCATATATTTT.

This clonotype was seen repeatedly, ten times or more. The J gene is TRBJ2-1, the V gene TRBV27; 12 nucleotides align to TRBD2. Germline V gene lookup returns CDR1 MNHEY and CDR2 SMNVEV (reference sequence). The CDR3 totals 17 residues. V was pared by 7 bases and J by 8 bases, with 15 bases of the junction left unmatched. The CDR3 coding sequence is TGTGCCAGCACCCCGGAAACTAGCGGGAGGAGGCGTCATGAGCAGTTCTTC. It translates to CASTPETSGRRRHEQFF.

In this sample, this clonotype turned up many times. This sequence joins TRBV10-3 and TRBJ2-7; no clear D gene. V lost 1 base and J 4 bases, leaving 11 bases between the germline ends. The V gene's germline CDR1 is ENHRY and CDR2 SYGVKD. The CDR3 length is 14 residues. The CDR3: CAISELGIDYEQYF. CDR3 nucleotide sequence: TGTGCCATCAGTGAGTTGGGAATCGATTACGAGCAGTACTTC.

The sample holds a few counts of this clonotype. The chain joins TRBV12-3 or TRBV12-4 to TRBJ2-1; TRBD1 is a possible D gene (5 bases). The CDR3 consists of 15 residues. V lost 3 bases, J lost 6 bases, and 15 bases lay in between. CDR3 region: CASSFWGWGGNEQFF. In nucleotides, the CDR3 is TGTGCCAGCAGTTTTTGGGGCTGGGGCGGCAATGAGCAGTTCTTC.